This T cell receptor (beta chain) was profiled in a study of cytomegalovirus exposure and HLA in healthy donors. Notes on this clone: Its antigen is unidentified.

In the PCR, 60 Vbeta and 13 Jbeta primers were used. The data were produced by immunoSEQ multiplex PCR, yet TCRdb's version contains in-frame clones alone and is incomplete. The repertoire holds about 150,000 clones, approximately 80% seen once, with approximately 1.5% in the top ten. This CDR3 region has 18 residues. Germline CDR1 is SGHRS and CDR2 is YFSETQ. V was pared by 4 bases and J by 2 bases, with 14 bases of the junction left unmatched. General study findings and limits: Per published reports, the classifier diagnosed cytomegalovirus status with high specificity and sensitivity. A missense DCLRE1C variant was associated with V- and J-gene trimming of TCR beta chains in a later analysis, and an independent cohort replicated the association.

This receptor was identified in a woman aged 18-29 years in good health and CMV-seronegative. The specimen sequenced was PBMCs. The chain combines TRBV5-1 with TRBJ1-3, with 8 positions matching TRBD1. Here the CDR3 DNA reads TGCGCCAGCAGCCCCCCGGACAGGGACCTCCTCCCTGGAAACACCATATATTTT. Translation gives CASSPPDRDLLPGNTIYF.